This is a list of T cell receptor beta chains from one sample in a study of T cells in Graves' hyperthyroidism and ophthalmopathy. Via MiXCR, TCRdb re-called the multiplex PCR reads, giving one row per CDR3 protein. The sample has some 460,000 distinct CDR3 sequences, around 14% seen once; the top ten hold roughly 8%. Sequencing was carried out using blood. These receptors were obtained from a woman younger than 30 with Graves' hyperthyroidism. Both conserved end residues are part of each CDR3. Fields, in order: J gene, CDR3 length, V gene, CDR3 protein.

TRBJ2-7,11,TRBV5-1,CASAAGYEQYF
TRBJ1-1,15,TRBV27,CASSWGGIMNTEAFF
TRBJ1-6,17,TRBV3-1,CASSQNYPGRDNSPLHF
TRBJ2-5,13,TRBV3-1,CASSHRGRETQYF
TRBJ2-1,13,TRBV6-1,CASSSPPRDEQFF
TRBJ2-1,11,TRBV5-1,CASGDGNEQFF
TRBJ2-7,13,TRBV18,CASSPPSFGEQYF
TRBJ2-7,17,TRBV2,CASSEHPGTRPPYEQYF
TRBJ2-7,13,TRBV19,CASSIVTSVEQYF
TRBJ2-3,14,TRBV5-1,CASSFQGRTDTQYF
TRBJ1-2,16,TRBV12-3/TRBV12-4,CASVGAAQGASYGYTF
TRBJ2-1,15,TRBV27,CASTLISGSENEQFF
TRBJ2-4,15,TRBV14,CASSPLGTGENIQYF
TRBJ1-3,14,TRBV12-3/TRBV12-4,CASSLRTAGNTIYF
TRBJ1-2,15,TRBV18,CASSPETGASYGYTF
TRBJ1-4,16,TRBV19,CASRDRGQKKNEKLFF
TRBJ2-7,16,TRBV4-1,CASSRTTGEVPYEQYF
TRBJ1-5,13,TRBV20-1,CSAQGASGQPQHF
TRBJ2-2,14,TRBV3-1,CASRPSGVPGELFF
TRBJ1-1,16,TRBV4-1,CASSQGQGAVNTEAFF